These 12 T cell receptor beta chains were all obtained from the same sample, sequenced in a study of blood T cell repertoires in COVID-19. This table comes from immunoSEQ multiplex PCR, and its TCRdb copy is limited to in-frame clones, with some not included. The profile covers about 150,000 clones, with roughly 85% appearing a single time and roughly 4.3% taken by the ten largest. Sequencing was performed on PBMCs or T cells enriched from blood (not recorded which). All receptors come from a man aged 45-65 years who had recovered from COVID-19.

The chain recombines TRBV7-9 with TRBJ1-2; TRBD1 matches at 7 bases. The CDR3 has 13 amino acids. V shed 6 bases, J shed 3 bases, and the junction held 4 bases outside the gene matches. From germline, CDR1 is SEHNR and CDR2 FQNEAQ (reference sequence). Here the CDR3 reads CASRTGLDYGYTF. CDR3 sequence (DNA): TGTGCCAGCAGGACAGGGCTTGACTATGGCTACACCTTC.

This clone has a handful of counts. This chain joins TRBV7-9 and TRBJ2-7, with D possibly TRBD1 on 5 matching bases. Germline lookup yields CDR1 SEHNR and CDR2 FQNEAQ (reference sequence). Trimming took off 1 base at V and 4 bases at J, with 17 bases between the two ends. This CDR3 is built from 16 residues. The CDR3 here is CASSLGRSTDSYEQYF. The DNA of the CDR3 is TGTGCCAGCAGCTTAGGGCGGTCGACAGACTCATACGAGCAGTACTTC.

The chain employs TRBV5-1 and TRBJ1-3, with D perhaps matching TRBD1 (5 bases). The CDR3 is 15 amino acids. Germline V gene sequence: CDR1 SGHRS, CDR2 YFSETQ. With 3 bases removed from V and 2 bases from J, the gap between germline ends came to 12 bases. The CDR3 coding sequence is TGCGCCAGCAGCTCCGGAGGGACGACTGGAAACACCATATATTTT. Translated: CASSSGGTTGNTIYF.

This clone was observed a few times. This chain uses TRBV3-1 (or the pseudogene TRBV3-2) with TRBJ1-2; D is unresolved. This CDR3 contains 14 residues. Trimming took off 4 bases at V and 0 bases at J, with 9 bases between the two ends. Germline values: CDR1 LGHDT, CDR2 YNNKEL (reference sequence). In DNA, the CDR3 is TGTGCCAGCAGCCTTTTATCGGCTAACTATGGCTACACCTTC. Translation gives CASSLLSANYGYTF.

The CDR3 DNA reads TGCGCCAGCAGGGGCGGGATTAGCTCCTACAATGAGCAGTTCTTC. Translated: CASRGGISSYNEQFF. V usage is TRBV5-1 and J usage is TRBJ2-1; TRBD2 is a possible D gene (6 bases). There are 15 residues in the CDR3. V shed 5 bases and J shed 0 bases, with 12 bases lying between them. Germline values: CDR1 SGHRS, CDR2 YFSETQ.

The chain uses TRBV14 and TRBJ1-2; weak D call: TRBD1 (5 bases). The CDR3 has 14 amino acids. CDR1 is SGHDN, CDR2 FVKESK, per germline. Deletions cut 1 base from V and 8 bases from J, with 14 bases between. CDR3 protein: CASSQVGQIKGYTF. The CDR3 DNA reads TGTGCCAGCAGCCAAGTGGGGCAGATAAAGGGCTACACCTTC. The whole variable domain, filled in from reference TRBV14 and TRBJ1-2, reads EAGVTQFPSHSVIEKGQTVTLRCDPISGHDNLYWYRRVMGKEIKFLLHFVKESKQDESGMPNNRFLAERTGGTYSTLKVQPAELEDSGVYFCASSQVGQIKGYTFGSGTRLTVV.

The chain uses TRBV6-5 and TRBJ1-4; TRBD1 might be the D (6 bases). The CDR3 sequence is 15 residues long. V lost 0 bases and J 8 bases, leaving 13 bases between the germline ends. Germline V lookup: CDR1 MNHEY, CDR2 SVGAGI. CDR3 nucleotide sequence: TGTGCCAGCAGTTACTCCGGGACAACGAGGGAAAAACTGTTTTTT. Its protein is CASSYSGTTREKLFF.

The rearrangement joins TRBV24-1 to TRBJ1-5; possibly TRBD1 for D (6 bases). The CDR3 covers 16 residues. Germline V lookup: CDR1 KGHDR, CDR2 SFDVKD. Deletions cut 9 bases from V and 0 bases from J, with 17 bases between. CDR3 sequence reads: CATSEGGAYSNQPQHF. DNA for the CDR3: TGTGCCACCTCTGAGGGGGGGGCGTATAGCAATCAGCCCCAGCATTTT.

The chain employs TRBV14 and TRBJ1-1, with D unresolved. Trimming left V 8 bases short and J 3 bases short, with 7 bases between. Germline CDR1 SGHDN, CDR2 FVKESK. The CDR3 covers 11 residues. CDR3 loop: CASSRDTEAFF. The CDR3 nucleotides are TGTGCCAGCTCGCGGGACACTGAAGCTTTCTTT.

The CDR3: CASRSGGPRGETQYF. CDR3 coding DNA: TGTGCCAGCAGGAGCGGGGGCCCCCGAGGAGAGACCCAGTACTTC. V and J are TRBV27 and TRBJ2-5; 8 bases agree with TRBD2. This CDR3 is 15 amino acids long. The germline CDR1 and CDR2 sequences are MNHEY and SMNVEV (reference sequence). The ends lost 6 bases at V and 4 bases at J; junction bases unmatched: 10.

The chain combines TRBV28 with TRBJ2-7; 10 positions agree with TRBD2. There are 16 residues in the CDR3. The V segment lost 8 bases and the J segment 7 bases; nucleotides outside the gene matches: 17. Germline values: CDR1 MDHEN, CDR2 SYDVKM. The CDR3 loop is CASPPSGSTPSREQYF. DNA for the CDR3: TGTGCCAGCCCCCCTAGCGGGAGCACTCCCTCGCGGGAGCAGTACTTC.

CDR3 loop: CAISQTSGVQETQYF. CDR3 DNA sequence: TGTGCCATCAGCCAGACTAGCGGAGTCCAAGAGACCCAGTACTTC. This chain joins TRBV10-3 and TRBJ2-5; 9 positions match TRBD2. CDR1 is ENHRY, CDR2 SYGVKD, per germline. CDR3 length: 15 amino acids. Trimming took 6 bases from V and 1 from J; bases not matched to a gene: 6.